This T cell receptor beta chain is drawn from a study of cytomegalovirus exposure and HLA in healthy donors. Turning to the study itself: HLA-typed donors were the source of approximately 88 million unique TCRs held in an early data release.

Primers for the PCR totalled 60 Vbeta and 13 Jbeta. Clones were read by immunoSEQ multiplex PCR, and TCRdb kept only the in-frame ones, dropping some. The sample records under 300,000 clones, 86% being singletons. The CDR3 is 12 amino acids. Germline V CDR1 and CDR2: MNHEY, SMNVEV (reference sequence). V lost 7 bases and J lost 2, with 9 bases in between. The V gene is TRBV27, the J gene TRBJ2-7, with D possibly being TRBD2 (5 bases). Sequencing was performed on PBMCs. This receptor was identified in a man aged 35 to 55 in good health and CMV-seropositive. The CDR3 region has the DNA TGTGCCAGCACGGACTCGACCTACGAGCAGTACTTC. It is translated as CASTDSTYEQYF.